This T cell receptor (beta chain) was found in a study of cytomegalovirus exposure and HLA in healthy donors. Broader study findings: There was a cluster of highly shared sequence variants that was likely a sequencing artifact. HLA alleles were associated with around 17,000 TCR beta sequences in a later analysis at 0.05 false discovery rate.

In the PCR, 60 Vbeta and 13 Jbeta primers were used. Sequencing was performed with immunoSEQ multiplex PCR; in TCRdb, only in-frame clones are kept and a portion is missing. The sample includes about 180,000 clones, roughly four fifths of them seen just once. Worth noting for this clone: Its target is unknown.

Germline V gene lookup returns CDR1 SGHRS and CDR2 YFSETQ. The V gene lost 0 bases and the J gene lost 4 bases, with 13 bases spanning the gap. CDR3 length equals 15 residues. Among the donors, all were healthy bone marrow donors. Sequenced sample: PBMCs. The receptor comes from a man younger than 35 in good health and CMV-seronegative. This chain links TRBV5-1 with TRBJ2-5; D gene unclear. CDR3 sequence reads: CASSLVPNSGETQYF. The DNA for the CDR3 is TGCGCCAGCAGCTTGGTTCCTAACTCGGGAGAGACCCAGTACTTC.